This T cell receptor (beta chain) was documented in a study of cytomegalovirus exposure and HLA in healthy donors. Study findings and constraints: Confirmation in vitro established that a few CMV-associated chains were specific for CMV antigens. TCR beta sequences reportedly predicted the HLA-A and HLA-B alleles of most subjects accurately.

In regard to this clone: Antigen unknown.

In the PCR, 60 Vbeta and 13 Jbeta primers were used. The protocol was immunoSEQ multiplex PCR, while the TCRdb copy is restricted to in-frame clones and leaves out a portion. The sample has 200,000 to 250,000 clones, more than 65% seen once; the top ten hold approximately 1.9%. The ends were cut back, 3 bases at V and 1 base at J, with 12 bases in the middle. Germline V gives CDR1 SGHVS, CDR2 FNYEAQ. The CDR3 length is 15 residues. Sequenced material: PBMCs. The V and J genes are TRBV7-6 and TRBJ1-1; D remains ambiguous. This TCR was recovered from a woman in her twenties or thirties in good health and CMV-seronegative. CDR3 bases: TGTGCCAGCAGCTTGACACCGGCGGGGAACACTGAAGCTTTCTTT. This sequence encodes CASSLTPAGNTEAFF.